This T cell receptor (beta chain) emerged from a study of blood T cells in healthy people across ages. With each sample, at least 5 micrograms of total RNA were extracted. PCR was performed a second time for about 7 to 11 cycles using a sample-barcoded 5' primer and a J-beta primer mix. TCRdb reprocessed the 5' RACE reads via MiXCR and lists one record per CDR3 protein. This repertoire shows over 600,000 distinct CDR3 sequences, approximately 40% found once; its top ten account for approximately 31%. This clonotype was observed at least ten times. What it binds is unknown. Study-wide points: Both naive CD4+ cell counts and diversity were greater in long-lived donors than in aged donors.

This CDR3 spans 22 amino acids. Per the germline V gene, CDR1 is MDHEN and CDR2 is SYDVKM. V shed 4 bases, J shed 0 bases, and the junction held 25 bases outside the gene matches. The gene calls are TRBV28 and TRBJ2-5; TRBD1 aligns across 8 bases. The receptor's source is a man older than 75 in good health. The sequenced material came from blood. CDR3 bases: TGTGCCAGCAGTTCCGACCCGGCCGTACTCAGGGGGCCGGAATTTGACCAAGAGACCCAGTACTTC. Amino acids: CASSSDPAVLRGPEFDQETQYF.